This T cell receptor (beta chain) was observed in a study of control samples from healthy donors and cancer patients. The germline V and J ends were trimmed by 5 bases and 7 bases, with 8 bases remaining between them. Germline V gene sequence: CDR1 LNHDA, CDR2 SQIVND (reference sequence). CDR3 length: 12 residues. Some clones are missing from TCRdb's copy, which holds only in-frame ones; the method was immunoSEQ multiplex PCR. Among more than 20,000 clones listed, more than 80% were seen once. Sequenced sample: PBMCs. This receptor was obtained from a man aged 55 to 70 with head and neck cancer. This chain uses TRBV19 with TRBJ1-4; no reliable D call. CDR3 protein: CASSSRREKLFF. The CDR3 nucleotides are TGTGCCAGTAGTTCCCGTCGTGAAAAACTGTTTTTT.